The rows below give T cell receptor beta chains drawn from one sample of a study of T cell responses to AZD1222 COVID-19 vaccine. Sequencing was performed with immunoSEQ multiplex PCR; in TCRdb, only in-frame clones are kept and a portion is missing. The sample includes about 83,000 clones, approximately 90% of them seen just once. Sequenced material: peripheral blood, taken 28 days after the second AZD1222 dose. These receptors were obtained from an adult who received the AZD1222 COVID-19 vaccine. Both conserved end residues are part of each CDR3. D genes are given only for firm matches. The size of a clone is reported for some rows only, either as once, few or many, or as a class for expanded clones.

V	D	J	size	DNA	CDR3
TRBV6-2/TRBV6-3	TRBD1	TRBJ1-4	-	TGTGCCAGCAGTTCGCCGGGACAGGGAAATGAAAAACTGTTTTTT	CASSSPGQGNEKLFF
TRBV5-6	TRBD1	TRBJ1-2	-	TGTGCCAGCAGCTTGGTTGGGACAGGGGTTGGCTACACCTTC	CASSLVGTGVGYTF
TRBV9	-	TRBJ1-3	-	TGTGCCAGCAGCGTACTACAAGCTGGAAACACCATATATTTT	CASSVLQAGNTIYF
TRBV7-7	-	TRBJ2-1	-	TGTGCTAGCAGCTTGGGCAGGGCCTCCAATGAGCAGTTCTTC	CASSLGRASNEQFF
TRBV19	-	TRBJ2-2	-	TGTGCCAGTACTCACCAGGCGGGCACCGGGGAGCTGTTTTTT	CASTHQAGTGELFF
TRBV6-2/TRBV6-3	TRBD1	TRBJ2-7	-	TGTGCCAGCAGTTACGAGACAGGGGCCTACGAGCAGTACTTC	CASSYETGAYEQYF
TRBV4-1	-	TRBJ2-7	-	TGCGCCAGCAGCAGGACTCTCTCCTACGAGCAGTACTTC	CASSRTLSYEQYF
TRBV9	-	TRBJ2-7	-	TGTGCCAGCAGCCCCGGTGGAGGAGGGACCGCCTTCTACGAGCAGTACTTC	CASSPGGGGTAFYEQYF
TRBV11-2	TRBD1	TRBJ2-3	-	TGTGCCAGCAGCTTACGGACAGGGACACTCAAAGATACGCAGTATTTT	CASSLRTGTLKDTQYF
TRBV5-1	-	TRBJ2-6	-	TGCGCCAGCAGCTTGTTCTTCTCTGGGGCCAACGTCCTGACTTTC	CASSLFFSGANVLTF
TRBV5-1	TRBD1	TRBJ2-7	-	TGCGCCAGCAGCTTGAGAGGCCAGGGGGCTAGTTATTACGAGCAGTACTTC	CASSLRGQGASYYEQYF
TRBV7-3	-	TRBJ2-7	-	TGTGCCAGCAGCCAGGGGAGGGACGACGAGCAGTACTTC	CASSQGRDDEQYF
TRBV7-9	-	TRBJ2-5	-	TGTGCCAGCACCCCAGGAGGGGCTGTAGAGACCCAGTACTTC	CASTPGGAVETQYF
TRBV7-9	-	TRBJ2-5	-	TGTGCCAGCAGCCCTATTAAGGGGGACGGACGATATCAAGAGACCCAGTACTTC	CASSPIKGDGRYQETQYF
TRBV28	-	TRBJ1-5	-	TGTGCCAGCAGTCAGGGTTTTCAGCCCCAGCATTTT	CASSQGFQPQHF
TRBV10-2	-	TRBJ2-5	-	TGCGCCAGCAGTGAGTCGACAGTTGTCCAAGAGACCCAGTACTTC	CASSESTVVQETQYF
TRBV10-1	-	TRBJ2-2	-	TGCGCCAGCAGTGAAATTTCGAACACCGGGGAGCTGTTTTTT	CASSEISNTGELFF
TRBV5-4	-	TRBJ1-4	-	TGTGCCAGCAGCTTGCGGGGGGGCGGTGAAAAACTGTTTTTT	CASSLRGGGEKLFF
TRBV5-1	-	TRBJ1-2	-	TGCGCCAGCAGCTTGAATCCGGGCCACTATGGCTACACCTTC	CASSLNPGHYGYTF
TRBV6-5	TRBD1	TRBJ1-6	-	TGTGCCAGCAGCAGGGGGAGGAATTCACCCCTCCACTTT	CASSRGRNSPLHF
TRBV4-1	TRBD1	TRBJ2-1	-	TGCGCCAGCAGCCTCGGACAGGGGAGAATTAATGAGCAGTTCTTC	CASSLGQGRINEQFF
TRBV19	TRBD2	TRBJ2-3	-	TGTGCCAGTAGTCCGAGGGGTAGCGGGGTCACAGATACGCAGTATTTT	CASSPRGSGVTDTQYF
TRBV19	TRBD1	TRBJ1-4	-	TGTGCCAGCTCAGACAGGGCGGCTAGTGAAAAACTGTTTTTT	CASSDRAASEKLFF
TRBV5-1	TRBD2	TRBJ2-7	-	TGCGCCAGCAGCCTCTCTAGCGGGAGCAGTTTCGAGCAGTACTTC	CASSLSSGSSFEQYF
TRBV3-1/TRBV3-2	TRBD2	TRBJ2-3	-	TGTGCCAGCAGCTCATCACTAGCGGGAGGGCCGAATACGCAGTATTTT	CASSSSLAGGPNTQYF
TRBV14	-	TRBJ1-4	-	TGTGCCAGCAGCCGGACCATCCTTAATGAAAAACTGTTTTTT	CASSRTILNEKLFF
TRBV18	-	TRBJ2-5	-	TGTGCCAGCTCACCAGTTATCCTAGCGCTGCAAGAGACCCAGTACTTC	CASSPVILALQETQYF
TRBV6-5	-	TRBJ1-1	-	TGTGCCAGCAGTTACTCTTGGACGGGGAACACTGAAGCTTTCTTT	CASSYSWTGNTEAFF
TRBV11-2	-	TRBJ2-2	-	TGTGCCAGCAGCCCCTTGCGGACAGTGAACACCGGGGAGCTGTTTTTT	CASSPLRTVNTGELFF
TRBV28	-	TRBJ2-2	-	TGTGCCAGCAGTTCATTCAAGTCGAACACCGGGGAGCTGTTTTTT	CASSSFKSNTGELFF
TRBV4-1	-	TRBJ2-5	few	TGCGCCAGCAGTCCCTTTTTGAGGGAGACCCAGTACTTC	CASSPFLRETQYF
TRBV2	-	TRBJ1-6	-	TGTGCCAGCAATGGACACCGTAATTCACCCCTCCACTTT	CASNGHRNSPLHF
TRBV5-5	-	TRBJ1-1	-	TGTGCCAGCAGCTTGAGGTTCACGGGGCCTGAAGCTTTCTTT	CASSLRFTGPEAFF
TRBV19	-	TRBJ1-1	-	TGTGCCAGTAGAAGGACAGAAAAACCCATAGCTTTCTTT	CASRRTEKPIAFF
TRBV9	-	TRBJ2-3	-	TGTGCCAGCAGCTCGGACTTCACTCTCAATACGCAGTATTTT	CASSSDFTLNTQYF
TRBV19	-	TRBJ1-4	-	TGTGCCAGTAGTCTCTTCGGGCAGGATGAAAAACTGTTTTTT	CASSLFGQDEKLFF
TRBV7-9	-	TRBJ1-4	-	TGTGCCAGCAGAAAACAAGACGGCCTTTCAGGAGGTGAAAAACTGTTTTTT	CASRKQDGLSGGEKLFF
TRBV5-5	-	TRBJ1-5	-	TGTGCCAGCAGCTTGGAGGGAGGAAATCAGCCCCAGCATTTT	CASSLEGGNQPQHF
TRBV28	TRBD2	TRBJ2-7	-	TGTGCCAGCAGTTTTACCGGCGCGGGAGGCCGGGCCGAGCAGTACTTC	CASSFTGAGGRAEQYF
TRBV28	-	TRBJ1-5	once	TGTGCCAGCAGGGCGGGCACTCAGCCCCAGCATTTT	CASRAGTQPQHF
TRBV2	TRBD1	TRBJ1-4	-	TGTGCCAGCAGGCGGGACAGGCAAGCGCTAAATGAAAAACTGTTTTTT	CASRRDRQALNEKLFF
TRBV2	-	TRBJ2-5	-	TGTGCCAGCAGCCCGGACAGCCAAGAGACCCAGTACTTC	CASSPDSQETQYF
TRBV2	-	TRBJ1-5	-	TGTGCCAGCAGTGTCGGCAATCAGCCCCAGCATTTT	CASSVGNQPQHF
TRBV7-2	-	TRBJ2-5	-	TGTGCCAGCAGCTTGGCCCCACTCGGGGGAGAGACCCAGTACTTC	CASSLAPLGGETQYF
TRBV4-1	TRBD1	TRBJ1-1	-	TGCGCCAGCAGCCAAGACAGGGGGCGCTCGGCTTTCTTT	CASSQDRGRSAFF
TRBV4-1	TRBD2	TRBJ2-1	-	TGCGCCAGCAGCCAAGATCCTAGCGGGAGGACTGAGCAGTTCTTC	CASSQDPSGRTEQFF